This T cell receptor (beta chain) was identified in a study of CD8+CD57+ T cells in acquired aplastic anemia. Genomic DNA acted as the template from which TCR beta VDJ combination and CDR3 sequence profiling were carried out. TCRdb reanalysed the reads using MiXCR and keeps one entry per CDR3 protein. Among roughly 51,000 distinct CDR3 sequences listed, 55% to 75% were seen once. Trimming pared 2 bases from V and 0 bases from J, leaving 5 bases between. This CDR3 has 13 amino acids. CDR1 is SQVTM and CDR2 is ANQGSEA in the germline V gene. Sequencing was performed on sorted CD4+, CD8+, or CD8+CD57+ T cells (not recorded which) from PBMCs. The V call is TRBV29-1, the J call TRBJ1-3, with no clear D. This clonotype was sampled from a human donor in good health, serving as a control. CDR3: CSVESYSGNTIYF. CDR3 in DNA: TGCAGCGTTGAAAGCTACTCTGGAAACACCATATATTTT.